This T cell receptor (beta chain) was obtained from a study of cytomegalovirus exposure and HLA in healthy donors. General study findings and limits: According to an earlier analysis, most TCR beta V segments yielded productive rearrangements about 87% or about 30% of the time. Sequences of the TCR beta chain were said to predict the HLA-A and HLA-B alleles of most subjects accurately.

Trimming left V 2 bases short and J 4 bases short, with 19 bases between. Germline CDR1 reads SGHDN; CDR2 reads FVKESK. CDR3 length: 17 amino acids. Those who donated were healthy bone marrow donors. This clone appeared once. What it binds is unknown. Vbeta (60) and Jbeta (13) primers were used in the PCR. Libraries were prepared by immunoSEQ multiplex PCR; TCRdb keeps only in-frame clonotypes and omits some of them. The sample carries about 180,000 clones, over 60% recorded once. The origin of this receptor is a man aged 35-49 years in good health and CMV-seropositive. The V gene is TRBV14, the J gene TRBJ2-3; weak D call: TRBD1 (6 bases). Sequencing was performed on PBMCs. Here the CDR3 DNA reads TGTGCCAGCAGCCAAAGGTTCCGGACAGAAGTAGCAGATACGCAGTATTTT. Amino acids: CASSQRFRTEVADTQYF.